Below are 32 T cell receptor beta chains sequenced from a single sample in a study of blood T cell repertoires in COVID-19 (dated by TCRdb to between 2020 and 2021). Library generation was performed with the immunoSEQ multiplex PCR assay. Not all clones reach the TCRdb copy of this immuneACCESS table, which keeps in-frame sequences only. Checked studies attribute under half of the gap to unresolved V genes and leave the rest unexplained. Across this sample there are hundreds of thousands of clones, with 83% seen only once. The ten most abundant clones make up about 7.4% of the sample. The sequencing input was peripheral blood. The receptors derive from a woman between 50 and 59 years old with acute or convalescent COVID-19.

The chain has TRBV3-1 (or the pseudogene TRBV3-2) and TRBJ2-1, with 8 bases that match TRBD2. The CDR3 contains 18 residues. The V segment lost 6 bases and the J segment 6 bases; nucleotides outside the gene matches: 19. CDR1 and CDR2 (germline): LGHDT, YNNKEL (reference sequence). CDR3 amino acids: CASRPSLTGTRDRNEQFF. The CDR3 DNA is TGTGCCAGCAGACCAAGTCTAACCGGGACTAGGGATCGCAATGAGCAGTTCTTC.

J is TRBJ2-3 and V is TRBV28, with TRBD2 matching 15 bases. This CDR3 contains 17 residues. Germline loops: CDR1 MDHEN, CDR2 SYDVKM. Trimming removed 3 bases from V and 2 bases from J; junction bases left unmatched: 3. The CDR3 coding sequence is TGTGCCAGCAGTTTCGGGACTAGCGGGAGGTACACAGATACGCAGTATTTT. Protein product: CASSFGTSGRYTDTQYF.

This chain joins TRBV2 and TRBJ2-7, with D maybe TRBD1 (6 bases). Looked up from germline, CDR1 is SNHLY and CDR2 is FYNNEI. The CDR3 sequence is 16 residues long. Trimming removed 6 bases from V and 0 bases from J, with 18 bases in between. The CDR3, as DNA: TGTGCCAGCAGCAACTCTACAGGGCACTACTCCTACGAGCAGTACTTC. Residues: CASSNSTGHYSYEQYF.

This clone was counted a few times. V is TRBV28 and J is TRBJ2-4, with D hard to call. The CDR3 runs 13 residues. V was shortened by 6 bases and J by 1 base, with 7 bases between the two germline ends. Germline V gene data show CDR1 as MDHEN and CDR2 as SYDVKM. CDR3 nucleotide sequence: TGTGCCAGCAGCCTAGGCGCCAAAAACATTCAGTACTTC. Translated: CASSLGAKNIQYF.

DNA for the CDR3: TGTGCCAGCAGCCCCTATGGCGGGGAGCTGTTTTTT. It yields the protein CASSPYGGELFF. The V call is TRBV7-2, the J call TRBJ2-2; D gene ambiguous. CDR1 is SGHTA, CDR2 FQGNSA, per germline. CDR3 length: 12 amino acids. V was clipped by 5 bases and J by 7 bases, with 8 bases between them.

The genes are TRBV15 and TRBJ1-4, with 7 bases fitting TRBD1. CDR1 LNHNV and CDR2 YYDKDF come from the germline V gene (reference sequence). The CDR3 runs to 15 residues. With V trimmed by 8 bases and J by 1 base, 7 bases remained unmatched. In nucleotides, the CDR3 is TGTGCCACCGCCGCAGGGGGACTAACTAATGAAAAACTGTTTTTT. Encoded protein: CATAAGGLTNEKLFF.

The chain is built from TRBV10-3 and TRBJ2-5, with D perhaps TRBD1 (6 bases). Per the germline V gene, CDR1 is ENHRY and CDR2 is SYGVKD. V dropped 2 bases and J dropped 5 bases, with 12 bases sitting between them. The CDR3 is 14 residues long. CDR3 residues: CAISEDRLGETQYF. The CDR3 DNA is TGTGCCATCAGTGAGGACAGGTTAGGGGAGACCCAGTACTTC.

The J gene is TRBJ1-1, the V gene TRBV11-2; D might be TRBD1 (6 bases). V was shortened by 2 bases and J by 0 bases, with 10 bases between the two germline ends. This CDR3 comprises 15 residues. Germline V gene sequence: CDR1 SGHAT, CDR2 FQNNGV. The DNA for the CDR3 is TGTGCCAGCAGCTTATTTGGGGACATGAACACTGAAGCTTTCTTT. Its protein is CASSLFGDMNTEAFF. The full variable domain, with the rest looked up from reference TRBV11-2 and TRBJ1-1, is EAGVAQSPRYKIIEKRQSVAFWCNPISGHATLYWYQQILGQGPKLLIQFQNNGVVDDSQLPKDRFSAERLKGVDSTLKIQPAKLEDSAVYLCASSLFGDMNTEAFFGQGTRLTVV.

The chain is built from TRBV5-4 and TRBJ2-3; D is possibly TRBD1 (5 bases). The CDR3 sequence is 15 residues long. Germline CDR1 and CDR2: SGHNT and YYREEE (reference sequence). Trimming stripped 1 base from V and 4 bases from J, with 13 bases between. CDR3 residues: CASSLSNPGPDTQYF. The CDR3 bases are TGTGCCAGCAGCTTGTCGAATCCAGGGCCAGATACGCAGTATTTT.

V is TRBV12-5 and J is TRBJ2-3; 8 nucleotides line up with TRBD1. This CDR3 contains 16 residues. Per the germline V gene, CDR1 is LGHNT and CDR2 is FRNRAP. V shed 2 bases and J 5 bases; nucleotides not matched to a gene: 9. CDR3 coding DNA: TGTGCTAGTGGTTTGTTCCGGACAGGGTGGAAAGATACGCAGTATTTT. Protein sequence: CASGLFRTGWKDTQYF.

The V and J genes are TRBV18 and TRBJ2-1, with 8 positions matching TRBD2. The V gene's germline CDR1 is KGHSH and CDR2 LQKENI. The V and J ends lost 0 bases and 6 bases, in that order; junction bases with no gene match: 7. The CDR3 spans 16 residues. CDR3: CASSPPNGRAINEQFF. CDR3 bases: TGTGCCAGCTCACCACCTAACGGGAGGGCCATCAATGAGCAGTTCTTC.

The chain combines TRBV2 with TRBJ2-7, with a possible D match to TRBD2 (6 bases). This CDR3 region has 12 residues. The germline gives CDR1 SNHLY, CDR2 FYNNEI. The V end was cut by 6 bases, the J end by 4 bases, with 10 bases between. In nucleotides, the CDR3 is TGTGCCAGCAGCGGGACTTCTTACGAGCAGTACTTC. Its protein is CASSGTSYEQYF.

The rearrangement joins TRBV27 to TRBJ2-7; the match to TRBD1 covers 8 bases. After removal of 1 base from V and 3 bases from J, the junction contained 2 bases not matched to a gene. Germline assignment: CDR1 MNHEY and CDR2 SMNVEV (reference sequence). CDR3 length equals 14 residues. CDR3 amino acids: CASSLYRGDYEQYF. CDR3 bases: TGTGCCAGCAGTTTATACAGGGGGGACTACGAGCAGTACTTC.

The gene calls are TRBV6-1 and TRBJ2-7; 10 positions agree with TRBD1. The V segment lost 2 bases and the J segment 6 bases; nucleotides outside the gene matches: 4. The CDR3 runs to 14 residues. CDR1 MNHNS and CDR2 SASEGT come from the germline V gene. The DNA of the CDR3 is TGTGCCAGCAGTGAAAGGGGACAGGGGATCGAGCAGTACTTC. It is translated as CASSERGQGIEQYF.

The V and J genes are TRBV6-2 or TRBV6-3 and TRBJ2-3; TRBD1 matches at 7 bases. Germline V gene data show CDR1 as MNHEY and CDR2 as SVGEGT. The trim removed 2 bases at V and 1 base at J, leaving 6 bases unmatched. CDR3 length: 16 residues. For the CDR3, the DNA is TGTGCCAGCAGTTACAGACAGGGAGCCGGCACAGATACGCAGTATTTT. Protein sequence: CASSYRQGAGTDTQYF.

V and J are TRBV6-4 and TRBJ2-3; 11 bases agree with TRBD2. The germline V gene encodes CDR1 MRHNA and CDR2 SNTAGT. The CDR3 spans 16 residues. V dropped 6 bases and J dropped 0; count of bases not matched to a gene: 5. In DNA form, the CDR3 reads TGTGCCAGCAGCGACGTAGCGGGAGGGAGCACAGATACGCAGTATTTT. Protein product: CASSDVAGGSTDTQYF.

The chain uses TRBV5-1 and TRBJ2-2; 7 nucleotides agree with TRBD2. Germline V gives CDR1 SGHRS, CDR2 YFSETQ. This CDR3 has 15 residues. J was trimmed by 4 bases and V by 3 bases; bases with no gene match: 6. The CDR3 sequence: CASSWEGRRTGELFF. DNA of the CDR3: TGCGCCAGCAGCTGGGAGGGCCGTCGCACCGGGGAGCTGTTTTTT.

The gene calls are TRBV10-2 and TRBJ2-1; possible D gene TRBD2, 5 bases. V was trimmed by 9 bases and J by 0 bases, leaving 12 bases between them. The CDR3 is 14 amino acids. Germline-derived CDR1 and CDR2 are WSHSY and SAAADI. CDR3 residues: CASTEGSSYNEQFF. The DNA for the CDR3 is TGCGCCAGTACTGAAGGGAGCTCCTACAATGAGCAGTTCTTC.

The CDR3 is CATSDPGTGYEQYF. The CDR3 coding sequence is TGTGCCACCAGTGACCCCGGGACAGGCTACGAGCAGTACTTC. The chain has TRBV24-1 and TRBJ2-7; 8 nucleotides agree with TRBD1. Trimming removed 4 bases from V and 3 bases from J; junction bases left unmatched: 4. The germline V gene encodes CDR1 KGHDR and CDR2 SFDVKD. This CDR3 has 14 amino acids.

The chain recombines TRBV7-2 with TRBJ2-7; D might be TRBD1 (5 bases). The CDR3 has 16 amino acids. V gave up 1 base and J gave up 4 bases, with 17 bases separating them. CDR1 and CDR2 from the germline V gene are SGHTA and FQGNSA. The CDR3 spells CASSLEGMASGYEQYF. Written as DNA, the CDR3 is TGTGCCAGCAGCTTAGAGGGGATGGCTTCTGGGTACGAGCAGTACTTC.

The chain links TRBV5-1 to TRBJ1-2; the D gene is possibly TRBD1 (5 bases). Trimming shortened V by 1 base and J by 8 bases, and 12 bases separated the two germline ends. CDR1 and CDR2 from the germline V gene are SGHRS and YFSETQ. The CDR3 extends over 13 amino acids. The CDR3 region has the DNA TGCGCCAGCAGCTTGTTACAGGCTGCGGGCTACACCTTC. Protein sequence: CASSLLQAAGYTF.

Only a few counts were recorded for this clone. The chain is built from TRBV28 and TRBJ1-2, with 7 nucleotides matching TRBD1. Germline loops: CDR1 MDHEN, CDR2 SYDVKM. J lost 11 bases, V lost 2 bases, and 2 bases had no gene match. The CDR3 extends over 11 amino acids. In nucleotides, the CDR3 is TGTGCCAGCAGTTTACAGGGGGTTTACACCTTC. Translating it yields CASSLQGVYTF.

As for this clone: The junction departs from the called germline gene at one end, perhaps through a read error. The chain has TRBV7-7 and TRBJ2-1, with TRBD2 matching over 8 bases. The CDR3 has 14 residues. Germline CDR1 and CDR2: SSHAT and FNYEAQ (reference sequence). CDR3 in amino acids: CASSSTSGDNEQFF. CDR3 in DNA: TGTGCTAGCAGCTCTACTAGCGGTGACAATGAGCAGTTCTTC. The whole variable domain, filled in from reference TRBV7-7 and TRBJ2-1, reads GAGVSQSPRYKVTKRGQDVTLRCDPISSHATLYWYQQALGQGPEFLTYFNYEAQPDKSGLPSDRFSAERPEGSISTLTIQRTEQRDSAMYRCASSSTSGDNEQFFGPGTRLTVL.

The chain couples TRBV5-1 to TRBJ1-2, with D uncertain. The germline gives CDR1 SGHRS, CDR2 YFSETQ. The CDR3 runs 12 residues. Trimming stripped 2 bases from V and 4 bases from J, with 6 bases between. This CDR3 is CASSFDSYGYTF. Written as DNA, the CDR3 is TGCGCCAGCAGCTTCGACTCCTATGGCTACACCTTC.

The table lists this clone with a count of one. This chain joins TRBV9 and TRBJ2-3; maybe TRBD1 (5 bases). The CDR3 loop spans 14 amino acids. The V end was cut by 2 bases, the J end by 0 bases, with 7 bases between. Germline values: CDR1 SGDLS, CDR2 YYNGEE. CDR3 nucleotide sequence: TGTGCCAGCAGCGTGACAGTTAGCACAGATACGCAGTATTTT. Encoded protein: CASSVTVSTDTQYF.

This clone was counted once. This rearrangement joins TRBV2 to TRBJ2-7, with 9 bases that match TRBD2. The germline V gene encodes CDR1 SNHLY and CDR2 FYNNEI. The CDR3 spans 13 residues. Trimming took 6 bases from V and 3 from J; bases not matched to a gene: 3. The CDR3 region is CASRPSGIYEQYF. For the CDR3, the DNA is TGTGCCAGCAGACCTAGCGGGATCTACGAGCAGTACTTC.

The chain couples TRBV30 to TRBJ2-1; 9 positions agree with TRBD2. V lost 4 bases to trimming and J lost 3 bases; unmatched junction nucleotides: 4. Germline V gives CDR1 GTSNPN, CDR2 SVGIG (reference sequence). The CDR3 loop spans 14 amino acids. The CDR3 sequence: CAWNGLALYNEQFF. The CDR3 nucleotides are TGTGCCTGGAACGGACTAGCGCTCTACAATGAGCAGTTCTTC.

The chain employs TRBV5-1 and TRBJ2-1, with TRBD2 matching over 7 bases. CDR3 length: 16 residues. Germline V gives CDR1 SGHRS, CDR2 YFSETQ. V trimming: 0 bases; J trimming: 8 bases; junction bases outside the gene matches: 11. The CDR3: CASSLDSRTRAHEQFF. The CDR3 DNA follows: TGCGCCAGCAGCTTGGATTCGCGGACTAGGGCGCATGAGCAGTTCTTC.

J is TRBJ2-1 and V is TRBV28, with 10 bases fitting TRBD2. Germline V gene lookup returns CDR1 MDHEN and CDR2 SYDVKM. V shed 4 bases, J shed 15 bases, and the junction held 15 bases outside the gene matches. This CDR3 comprises 15 residues. The CDR3: CASSYGGLAPRGWFF. CDR3 nucleotides: TGTGCCAGCAGTTATGGGGGACTAGCGCCCAGGGGGTGGTTCTTC. Full variable domain (rest looked up from reference TRBV28 and TRBJ2-1): DVKVTQSSRYLVKRTGEKVFLECVQDMDHENMFWYRQDPGLGLRLIYFSYDVKMKEKGDIPEGYSVSREKKERFSLILESASTNQTSMYLCASSYGGLAPRGWFFGPGTRLTVL.

The chain has TRBV18 and TRBJ2-7, with D possibly called TRBD1 or TRBD2 (9 bases each). This CDR3 contains 17 residues. Trimming left V 4 bases short and J 4 bases short, with 23 bases between. Looked up from germline, CDR1 is KGHSH and CDR2 is LQKENI. In nucleotides, the CDR3 is TGTGCCAGCTCACAACAGGGGGCAGGTAGCGGGAGTTACGAGCAGTACTTC. It is translated as CASSQQGAGSGSYEQYF.

The chain employs TRBV2 and TRBJ2-2; 7 bases are shared with TRBD2. This CDR3 contains 14 residues. Germline loops: CDR1 SNHLY, CDR2 FYNNEI. J gave up 5 bases and V 6 bases, and 6 bases lay outside the gene matches. Written as DNA, the CDR3 is TGTGCCAGCAGAGGGCAGGGAGGGACCGGGGAGCTGTTTTTT. It encodes CASRGQGGTGELFF.

The gene calls are TRBV6-5 and TRBJ2-3, with no clear D. The ends were cut back, 10 bases at V and 5 bases at J, with 7 bases in the middle. Germline values: CDR1 MNHEY, CDR2 SVGAGI. CDR3 size: 10 residues. The CDR3 DNA reads as TGTGCCATCCTCAGAGATACGCAGTATTTT. Translated, it gives CAILRDTQYF.